This TCR beta chain was sequenced in a study of cytomegalovirus exposure and HLA in healthy donors. At the level of the study: HLA-typed donors contributed around 88 million unique TCRs, which were held in an early data release.

In regard to this clone: Its matching antigen is unknown.

Study results and limitations: Presence/absence analyses took donor sequencing depth as roughly uniform.

V shed 2 bases, J shed 4 bases, and the junction held 6 bases outside the gene matches. Germline V gene sequence: CDR1 SGHDN, CDR2 FVKESK. The CDR3 length is 15 residues. With 60 Vbeta and 13 Jbeta primers, the PCR was carried out. Only in-frame clones appear in the TCRdb table, and some are missing; sequencing was by immunoSEQ multiplex PCR. The sample lists approximately 170,000 clones; more than 80% were seen once. This clonotype originated in a male donor in good health and CMV-seronegative. The chain employs TRBV14 and TRBJ1-1; 8 bases fit TRBD1. Sequences were obtained from PBMCs. Written as DNA, the CDR3 is TGTGCCAGCAGCCAACTGACAGGGGCGGGCACTGAAGCTTTCTTT. Amino acid sequence: CASSQLTGAGTEAFF.